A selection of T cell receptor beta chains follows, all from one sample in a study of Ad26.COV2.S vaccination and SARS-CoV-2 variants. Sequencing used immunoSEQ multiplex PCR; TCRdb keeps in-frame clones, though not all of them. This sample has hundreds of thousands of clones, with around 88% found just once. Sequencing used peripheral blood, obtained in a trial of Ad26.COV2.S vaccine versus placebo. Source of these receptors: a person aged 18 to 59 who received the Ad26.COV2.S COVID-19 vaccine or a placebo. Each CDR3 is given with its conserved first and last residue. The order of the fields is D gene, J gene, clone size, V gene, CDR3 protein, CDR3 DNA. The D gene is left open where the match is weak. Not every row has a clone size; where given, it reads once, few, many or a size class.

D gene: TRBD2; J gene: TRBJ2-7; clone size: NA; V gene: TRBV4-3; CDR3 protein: CASSQDWTSAAYEQYF; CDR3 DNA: TGCGCCAGCAGCCAAGATTGGACTAGCGCCGCCTACGAGCAGTACTTC
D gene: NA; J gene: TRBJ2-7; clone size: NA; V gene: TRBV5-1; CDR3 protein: CASSLAQDPTYEQYF; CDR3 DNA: TGCGCCAGCAGCTTGGCCCAGGATCCAACCTACGAGCAGTACTTC
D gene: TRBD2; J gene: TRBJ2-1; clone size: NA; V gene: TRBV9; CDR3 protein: CASSVGGSGGALRDNEQFF; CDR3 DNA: TGTGCCAGCAGCGTAGGAGGTAGCGGGGGGGCGCTTCGAGACAATGAGCAGTTCTTC
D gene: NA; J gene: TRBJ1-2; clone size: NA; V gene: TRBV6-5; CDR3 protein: CASSFTPGDYGYTF; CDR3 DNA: TGTGCCAGCAGTTTTACGCCGGGGGACTATGGCTACACCTTC
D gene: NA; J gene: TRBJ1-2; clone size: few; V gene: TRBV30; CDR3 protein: CAWSAAIQSYTF; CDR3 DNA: TGTGCCTGGAGTGCCGCAATACAGAGCTACACCTTC
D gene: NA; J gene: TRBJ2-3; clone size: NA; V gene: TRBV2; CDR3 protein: CASTLRRGDTQYF; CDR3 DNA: TGTGCCAGCACCCTCAGACGGGGAGATACGCAGTATTTT
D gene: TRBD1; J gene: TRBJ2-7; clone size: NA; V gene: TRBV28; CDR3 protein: CASSSPRDSTYEQYF; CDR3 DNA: TGTGCCAGCAGTTCCCCCCGGGACAGCACCTACGAGCAGTACTTC
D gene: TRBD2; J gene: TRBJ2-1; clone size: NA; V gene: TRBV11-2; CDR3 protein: CASSLSGGSSYNEQFF; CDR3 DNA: TGTGCCAGCAGCCTGAGCGGGGGCAGCTCCTACAATGAGCAGTTCTTC
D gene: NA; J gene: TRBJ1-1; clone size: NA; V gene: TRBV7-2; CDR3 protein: CASSLGILRVNTEAFF; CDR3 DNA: TGTGCCAGCAGCTTAGGCATTTTGCGGGTGAACACTGAAGCTTTCTTT
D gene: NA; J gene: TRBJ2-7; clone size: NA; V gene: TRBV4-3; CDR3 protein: CASSQARGLTYEQYF; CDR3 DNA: TGCGCCAGCAGCCAGGCGAGGGGGTTAACCTACGAGCAGTACTTC
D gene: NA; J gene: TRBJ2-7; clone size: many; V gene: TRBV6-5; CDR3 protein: CASSFPPSYEQYF; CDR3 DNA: TGTGCCAGCAGTTTTCCCCCGTCCTACGAGCAGTACTTC
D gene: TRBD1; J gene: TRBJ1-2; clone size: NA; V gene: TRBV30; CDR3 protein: CAWIGQGAEGYTF; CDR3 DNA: TGTGCCTGGATCGGACAGGGGGCAGAAGGCTACACCTTC
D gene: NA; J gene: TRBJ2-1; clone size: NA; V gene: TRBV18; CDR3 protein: CASSPQAGFYNEQFF; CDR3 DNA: TGTGCCAGCTCACCACAGGCGGGATTCTACAATGAGCAGTTCTTC
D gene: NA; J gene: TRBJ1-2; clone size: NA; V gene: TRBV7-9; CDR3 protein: CASSLAQANYGYTF; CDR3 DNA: TGTGCCAGCAGCTTAGCACAGGCCAACTATGGCTACACCTTC
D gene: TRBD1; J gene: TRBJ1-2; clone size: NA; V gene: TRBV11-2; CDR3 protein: CASSLDRAGYGYTF; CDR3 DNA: TGTGCCAGCAGCCTCGACAGGGCCGGCTATGGCTACACCTTC
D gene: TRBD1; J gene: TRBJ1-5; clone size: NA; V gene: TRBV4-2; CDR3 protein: CASSQNGQGYQPQHF; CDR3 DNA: TGTGCCAGCAGCCAAAACGGACAGGGTTATCAGCCCCAGCATTTT
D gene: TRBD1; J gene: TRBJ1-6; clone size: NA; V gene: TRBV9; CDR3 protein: CASSPGTGGNSPLHF; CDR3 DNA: TGTGCCAGCAGCCCTGGGACAGGGGGAAATTCACCCCTCCACTTT
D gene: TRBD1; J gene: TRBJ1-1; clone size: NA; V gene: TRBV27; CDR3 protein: CASSLDRGTEAFF; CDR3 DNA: TGTGCCAGCAGTTTAGACAGGGGCACTGAAGCTTTCTTT
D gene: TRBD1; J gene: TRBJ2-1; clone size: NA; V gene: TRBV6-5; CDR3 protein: CASRIVNRGEQFF; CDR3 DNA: TGTGCCAGCAGGATAGTTAACAGGGGGGAGCAGTTCTTC
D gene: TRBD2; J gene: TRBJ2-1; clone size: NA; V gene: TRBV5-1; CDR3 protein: CASSRTSGYNEQFF; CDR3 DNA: TGCGCCAGCAGCCGGACTAGCGGTTACAATGAGCAGTTCTTC
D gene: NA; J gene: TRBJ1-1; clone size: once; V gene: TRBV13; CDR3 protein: CASSLDGQLNTEAFF; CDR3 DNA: TGTGCCAGCAGCTTGGACGGACAGCTGAACACTGAAGCTTTCTTT
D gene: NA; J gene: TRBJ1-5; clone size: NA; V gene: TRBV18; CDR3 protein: CASSRGDFSQHF; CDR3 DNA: TGTGCCAGCTCCCGGGGGGACTTCTCCCAGCATTTT
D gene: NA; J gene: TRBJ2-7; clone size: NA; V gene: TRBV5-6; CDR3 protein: CASSLQGSEQYF; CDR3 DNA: TGTGCCAGCAGCTTGCAGGGATCCGAGCAGTACTTC
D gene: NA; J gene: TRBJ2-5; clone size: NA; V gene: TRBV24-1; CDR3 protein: CATSDGGQETQYF; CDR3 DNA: TGTGCCACCAGTGATGGGGGACAAGAGACCCAGTACTTC
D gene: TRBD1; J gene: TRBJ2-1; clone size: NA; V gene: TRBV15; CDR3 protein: CATSRDRTGATYNEQFF; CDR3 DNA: TGTGCCACCAGCAGAGATCGGACAGGGGCAACCTACAATGAGCAGTTCTTC
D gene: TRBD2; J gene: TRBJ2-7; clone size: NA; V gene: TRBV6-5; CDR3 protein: CASSHWEGLADEQYF; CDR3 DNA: TGTGCCAGCAGCCACTGGGAGGGACTAGCGGACGAGCAGTACTTC
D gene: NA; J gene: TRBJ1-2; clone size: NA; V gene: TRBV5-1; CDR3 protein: CASSLGAGDYGYTF; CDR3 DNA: TGCGCCAGCAGCTTGGGGGCAGGCGACTATGGCTACACCTTC
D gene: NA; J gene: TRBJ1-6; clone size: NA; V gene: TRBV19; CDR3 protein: CASNGYNSPLHF; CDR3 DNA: TGTGCCAGTAACGGCTATAATTCACCCCTCCACTTT
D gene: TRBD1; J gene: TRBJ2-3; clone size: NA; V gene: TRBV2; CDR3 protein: CASSDRGLDTQYF; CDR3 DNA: TGTGCCAGCAGTGACAGGGGGCTCGATACGCAGTATTTT
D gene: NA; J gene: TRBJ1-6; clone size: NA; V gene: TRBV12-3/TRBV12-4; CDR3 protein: CASSGVNSPLHF; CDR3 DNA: TGTGCCAGCAGCGGAGTAAATTCACCCCTCCACTTT
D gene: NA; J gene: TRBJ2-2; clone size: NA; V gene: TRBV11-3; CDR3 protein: CASSSPIGGGELFF; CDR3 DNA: TGTGCCAGCAGCTCCCCCATTGGAGGAGGGGAGCTGTTTTTT
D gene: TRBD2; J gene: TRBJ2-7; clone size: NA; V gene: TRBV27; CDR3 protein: CASSFAGADEQYF; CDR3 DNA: TGTGCCAGCAGTTTCGCGGGAGCTGACGAGCAGTACTTC
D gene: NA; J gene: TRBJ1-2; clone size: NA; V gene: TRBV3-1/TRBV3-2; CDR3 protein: CASSQEGSYGYTF; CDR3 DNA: TGTGCCAGCAGCCAAGAAGGATCTTATGGCTACACCTTC
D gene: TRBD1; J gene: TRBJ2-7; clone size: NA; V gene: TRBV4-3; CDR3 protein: CASSQAGQGAYEQYF; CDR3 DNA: TGCGCCAGCAGCCAGGCGGGACAGGGGGCCTACGAGCAGTACTTC
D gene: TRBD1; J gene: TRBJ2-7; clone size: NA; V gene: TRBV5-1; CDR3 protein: CASSLRTGAYEQYF; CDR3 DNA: TGCGCCAGCAGCCTCAGGACAGGTGCCTACGAGCAGTACTTC
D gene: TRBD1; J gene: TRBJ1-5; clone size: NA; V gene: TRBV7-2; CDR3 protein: CASSRGQGSFQPQHF; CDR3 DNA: TGTGCCAGCAGCCGGGGACAGGGCAGTTTTCAGCCCCAGCATTTT
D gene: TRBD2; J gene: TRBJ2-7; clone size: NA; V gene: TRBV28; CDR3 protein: CASNPGLAPYEQYF; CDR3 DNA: TGTGCCAGCAATCCTGGACTAGCTCCCTACGAGCAGTACTTC
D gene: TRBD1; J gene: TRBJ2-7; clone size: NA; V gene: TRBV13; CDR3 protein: CASSSTGGTGEQYF; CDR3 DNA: TGTGCCAGCAGCTCAACAGGGGGAACGGGCGAGCAGTACTTC
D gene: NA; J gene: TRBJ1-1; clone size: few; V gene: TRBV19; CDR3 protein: CASSSQGAEAFF; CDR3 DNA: TGTGCCAGTAGTAGTCAAGGCGCTGAAGCTTTCTTT
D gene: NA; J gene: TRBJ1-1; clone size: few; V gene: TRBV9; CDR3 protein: CASSVDVSSEAFF; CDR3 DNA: TGTGCCAGCAGCGTAGATGTGAGTTCTGAAGCTTTCTTT
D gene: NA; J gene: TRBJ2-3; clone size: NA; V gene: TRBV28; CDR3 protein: CASSSTGTDTQYF; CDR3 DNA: TGTGCCAGCAGCTCCACTGGTACAGATACGCAGTATTTT
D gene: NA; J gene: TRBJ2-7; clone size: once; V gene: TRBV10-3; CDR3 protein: CAISDVLYEQYF; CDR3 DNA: TGTGCCATCAGTGATGTCCTCTACGAGCAGTACTTC
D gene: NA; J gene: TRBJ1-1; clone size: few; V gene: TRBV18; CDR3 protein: CASSADRNEAFF; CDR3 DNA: TGTGCCAGCTCAGCCGACAGAAATGAAGCTTTCTTT
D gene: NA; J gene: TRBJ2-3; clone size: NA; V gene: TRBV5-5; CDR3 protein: CASSFGPTDTQYF; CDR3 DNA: TGTGCCAGCAGCTTCGGACCCACAGATACGCAGTATTTT
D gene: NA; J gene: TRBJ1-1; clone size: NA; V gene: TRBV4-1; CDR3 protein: CASSQGRNTEAFF; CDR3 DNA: TGCGCCAGCAGCCAGGGGCGAAACACTGAAGCTTTCTTT
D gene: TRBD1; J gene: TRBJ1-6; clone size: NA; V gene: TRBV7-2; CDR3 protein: CASSRTGNSPLHF; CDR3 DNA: TGTGCCAGCAGCCGGACAGGGAATTCACCCCTCCACTTT